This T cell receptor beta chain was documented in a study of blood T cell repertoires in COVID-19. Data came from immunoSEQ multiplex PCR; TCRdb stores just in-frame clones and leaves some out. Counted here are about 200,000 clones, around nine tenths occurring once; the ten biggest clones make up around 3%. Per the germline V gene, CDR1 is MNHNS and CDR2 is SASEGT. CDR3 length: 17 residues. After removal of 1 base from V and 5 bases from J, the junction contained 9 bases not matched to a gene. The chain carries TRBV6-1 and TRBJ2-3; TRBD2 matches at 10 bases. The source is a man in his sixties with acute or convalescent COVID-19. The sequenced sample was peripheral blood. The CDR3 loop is CASSEVASGGVGDTQYF. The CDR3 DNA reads TGTGCCAGCAGTGAAGTTGCTAGCGGGGGAGTTGGAGATACGCAGTATTTT.